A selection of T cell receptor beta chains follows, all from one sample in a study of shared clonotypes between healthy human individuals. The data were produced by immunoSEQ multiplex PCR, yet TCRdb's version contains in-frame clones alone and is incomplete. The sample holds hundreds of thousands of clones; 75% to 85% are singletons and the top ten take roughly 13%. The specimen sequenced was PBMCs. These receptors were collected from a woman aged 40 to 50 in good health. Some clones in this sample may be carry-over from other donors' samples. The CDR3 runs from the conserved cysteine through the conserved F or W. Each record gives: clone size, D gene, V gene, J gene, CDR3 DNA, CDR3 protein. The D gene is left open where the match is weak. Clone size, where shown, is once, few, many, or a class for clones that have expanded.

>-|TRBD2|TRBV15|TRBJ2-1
TGTGCCACCAGCAGAGCCGGGACGCTAGCGGGAGGAGATGAGCAGTTCTTC
CATSRAGTLAGGDEQFF
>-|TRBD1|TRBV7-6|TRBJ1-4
TGTGCCAGCAGACAAGGGGGCACTAATGAAAAACTGTTTTTT
CASRQGGTNEKLFF
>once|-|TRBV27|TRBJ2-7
TGTGCCAGCAGTGCCTACTGGGACGGGGACTACGAGCAGTACTTC
CASSAYWDGDYEQYF
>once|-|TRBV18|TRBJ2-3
TGTGCCAGCTCCACGTCGGATACGCAGTATTTT
CASSTSDTQYF
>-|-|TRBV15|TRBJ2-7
TGTGCCACCAGCAGAGGACGAGGGGAGCAGTACTTC
CATSRGRGEQYF
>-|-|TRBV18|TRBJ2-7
TGTGCCAGCTCACCCCTAGTGGCCTTCTCCTACGAGCAGTACTTC
CASSPLVAFSYEQYF
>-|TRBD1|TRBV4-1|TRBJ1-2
TGCGCCAGCAGCCAACCCAGGACAGGACCCGTCTATGGCTACACCTTC
CASSQPRTGPVYGYTF
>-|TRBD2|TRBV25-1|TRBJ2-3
TGTGCCAGCAGTGATTCAGTTGCGACTAGCGGAACGCAGTATTTT
CASSDSVATSGTQYF
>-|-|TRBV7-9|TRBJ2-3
TGTGCCAGCAGCTTAGTAGGGGCAGATACGCAGTATTTT
CASSLVGADTQYF
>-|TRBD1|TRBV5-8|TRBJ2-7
TGTGCCAGCAGCTTGGTGGGACAGGGCTACGAGCAGTACTTC
CASSLVGQGYEQYF
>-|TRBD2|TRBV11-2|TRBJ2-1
TGTGCCAGCAGCTCTATATGGACTAGCGGGAGGGACAATGAGCAGTTCTTC
CASSSIWTSGRDNEQFF
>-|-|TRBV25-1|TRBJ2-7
TGTGCCAGCAGTGTTTGGGGGCGCGAGCAGTACTTC
CASSVWGREQYF
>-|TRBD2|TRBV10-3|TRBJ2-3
TGTGCCATCAGCCTAGGACTAGCGCCCAGCACAGATACGCAGTATTTT
CAISLGLAPSTDTQYF
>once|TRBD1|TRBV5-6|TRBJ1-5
TGTGCCAGCAGCTCCTCAGGGGGTCGGAGCAATCAGCCCCAGCATTTT
CASSSSGGRSNQPQHF
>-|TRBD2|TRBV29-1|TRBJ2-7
TGCAGCGTTGAGCCTAGCGGGAGGTACGAGCAGTACTTC
CSVEPSGRYEQYF
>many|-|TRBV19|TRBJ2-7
TGTGCCAGTAGCCAACCCGGGACCTTTATGGGGCAGTACTTC
CASSQPGTFMGQYF
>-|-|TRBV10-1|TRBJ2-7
TGCGCCAGCAGTGAGGGGAACGAGCAGTACTTC
CASSEGNEQYF
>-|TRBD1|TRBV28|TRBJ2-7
TGTGCCAGTCGACCCTACAGGGGGCTCGGTTACGAGCAGTACTTC
CASRPYRGLGYEQYF
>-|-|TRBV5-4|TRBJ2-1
TGTGCCAGCAGCTTGGATGTCTCCTCTAATGAGCAGTTCTTC
CASSLDVSSNEQFF
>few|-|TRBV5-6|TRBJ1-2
TGTGCCAGCAGCTTGGCGGCGGACTATGGCTACACCTTC
CASSLAADYGYTF
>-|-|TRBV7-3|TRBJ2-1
TGTGCCAGCAGCTTAACGAGGGATTCCTACAATGAGCAGTTCTTC
CASSLTRDSYNEQFF
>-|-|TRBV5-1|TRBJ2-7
TGCGCCAGCAGCTTGGACCCCAACTACGAGCAGTACTTC
CASSLDPNYEQYF
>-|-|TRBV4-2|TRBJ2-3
TGTGCCAGCAGCCAAACGGACCACACAGATACGCAGTATTTT
CASSQTDHTDTQYF
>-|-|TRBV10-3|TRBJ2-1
TGTGCCATCGCGGGTTCCGACAATGAGCAGTTCTTC
CAIAGSDNEQFF
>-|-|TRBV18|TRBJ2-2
TGTGCCAGCTCACCAGCCGCCACCGGGGAGCTGTTTTTT
CASSPAATGELFF
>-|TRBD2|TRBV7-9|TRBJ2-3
TGTGCCAGCAGGGGACTAGCGGGATGGAGGTGGGGCACAGATACGCAGTATTTT
CASRGLAGWRWGTDTQYF